One and the same sample provided the 18 T cell receptor beta chains below, sequenced in a study of cytomegalovirus exposure and HLA in healthy donors. It was with 60 Vbeta and 13 Jbeta primers that the PCR ran. Sequenced by immunoSEQ multiplex PCR; TCRdb stores in-frame clones only, minus some. Of 190,000 or so clones listed, around 83% were seen once; the top ten hold about 1.6%. The specimen sequenced was PBMCs. The receptors derive from a man aged 45 to 65 in good health and CMV-seronegative.

V is TRBV27 and J is TRBJ2-2, with D possibly TRBD1 on 5 matching bases. The V gene lost 6 bases and the J gene lost 5 bases, with 19 bases spanning the gap. CDR1 is MNHEY, CDR2 SMNVEV, per germline (reference sequence). The length of the CDR3 is 16 residues. The CDR3 DNA is TGTGCCAGCAGATACATAGGCCAGGGAAGAACCGGGGAGCTGTTTTTT. Translation: CASRYIGQGRTGELFF.

The chain recombines TRBV4-3 with TRBJ2-5, with TRBD1 matching over 9 bases. The V gene's germline CDR1 is LGHNA and CDR2 YSLEER. With 0 bases clipped from V and 4 bases from J, the junction kept 3 bases outside the gene matches. The CDR3 contains 15 residues. CDR3 bases: TGCGCCAGCAGCCAAGATTCGGACAGGGGAGAGACCCAGTACTTC. This encodes CASSQDSDRGETQYF.

The chain links TRBV11-2 to TRBJ2-3; weak D call: TRBD1 (5 bases). The CDR3 sequence is 16 residues long. Looked up from germline, CDR1 is SGHAT and CDR2 is FQNNGV. Trimming pared 5 bases from V and 7 bases from J, leaving 22 bases between. CDR3 DNA sequence: TGTGCCAGCAGCCGTACCGACAGCATGTTACTAAATACGCAGTATTTT. Encoded protein: CASSRTDSMLLNTQYF.

This clone has at least ten counts. J is TRBJ1-5 and V is TRBV6-6, with D possibly being TRBD1 (5 bases). Trimming removed 2 bases at V and 3 bases at J, with 11 bases between. Germline CDR1 is MNHNY and CDR2 is SVGAGI (reference sequence). The CDR3 length is 15 residues. CDR3 in amino acids: CASSYTVRANQPQHF. The CDR3 DNA sequence: TGTGCCAGCAGTTACACCGTCAGGGCCAATCAGCCCCAGCATTTT.

This chain joins TRBV11-1 and TRBJ2-1; TRBD2 aligns across 10 bases. Germline CDR1 and CDR2: SGHAT and FQDESV (reference sequence). Trimming at V came to 3 bases and at J to 4 bases, leaving 15 bases not matched to a gene. The CDR3 has 19 amino acids. CDR3 DNA sequence: TGTGCCAGCAGCTTGGGCCTGGGAGCGGGGGGGACAGCGTACAATGAGCAGTTCTTC. Its protein product is CASSLGLGAGGTAYNEQFF. The full variable domain, completed using reference TRBV11-1 and TRBJ2-1, is EAEVAQSPRYKITEKSQAVAFWCDPISGHATLYWYRQILGQGPELLVQFQDESVVDDSQLPKDRFSAERLKGVDSTLKIQPAELGDSAMYLCASSLGLGAGGTAYNEQFFGPGTRLTVL.

This clone was detected only a few times. The junction and the germline gene differ at one end; a read error may be behind it. V usage is TRBV7-9 and J usage is TRBJ2-1; 10 bases are a match to TRBD1. From germline, CDR1 is SEHNR and CDR2 FQNEAQ (reference sequence). CDR3 length: 16 residues. CDR3 region: CSSSLRDRGRMNEQFF. The DNA for the CDR3 is TGTTCCAGCAGCTTAAGGGACAGGGGTAGAATGAATGAGCAGTTCTTC.

This clone was seen a single time. The chain couples TRBV27 to TRBJ1-5; TRBD1 is a possible D gene (6 bases). The CDR3 contains 14 residues. Germline values: CDR1 MNHEY, CDR2 SMNVEV (reference sequence). Trimming pared 6 bases from V and 6 bases from J, leaving 15 bases between. CDR3 in DNA: TGTGCCAGCAGGGGGAACAGGGAAGGTCAGCCCCAGCATTTT. Amino acids: CASRGNREGQPQHF.

CDR3 sequence: CASSPHRVGGNTIYF. CDR3 DNA: TGTGCCAGCAGTCCCCACCGGGTTGGTGGAAACACCATATATTTT. The genes are TRBV28 and TRBJ1-3; no definite D call. The V end was cut by 5 bases, the J end by 3 bases, with 14 bases between. There are 15 residues in the CDR3. Germline V CDR1 and CDR2: MDHEN, SYDVKM.

The rearrangement links TRBV6-6 to TRBJ1-2; no clear D. V lost 2 bases and J lost 3, with 13 bases in between. Germline CDR1 MNHNY, CDR2 SVGAGI (reference sequence). CDR3 size: 15 residues. The CDR3 protein is CASSYPAGRDYGYTF. The CDR3 DNA reads TGTGCCAGCAGTTACCCGGCGGGGAGGGACTATGGCTACACCTTC.

This sequence joins TRBV19 and TRBJ2-7; 7 nucleotides match TRBD1. Germline lookup yields CDR1 LNHDA and CDR2 SQIVND (reference sequence). CDR3 length: 16 residues. The V segment lost 2 bases and the J segment 3 bases; nucleotides outside the gene matches: 10. The CDR3 DNA is TGTGCCAGTAGTATACGACCGACAGGGCTCTTCTACGAGCAGTACTTC. Its translation: CASSIRPTGLFYEQYF. The whole variable domain, filled in from reference TRBV19 and TRBJ2-7, reads DGGITQSPKYLFRKEGQNVTLSCEQNLNHDAMYWYRQDPGQGLRLIYYSQIVNDFQKGDIAEGYSVSREKKESFPLTVTSAQKNPTAFYLCASSIRPTGLFYEQYFGPGTRLTVT.

This clone occurred a few times. The V gene is TRBV5-6, the J gene TRBJ2-7; D gene unclear. V was shortened by 0 bases and J by 8 bases, with 6 bases between the two germline ends. Germline V lookup: CDR1 SGHDT, CDR2 YYEEEE. CDR3 length: 11 residues. The CDR3 loop is CASSLAEKQYF. CDR3 in DNA: TGTGCCAGCAGCTTGGCCGAGAAGCAGTACTTC.

This sequence joins TRBV28 and TRBJ2-7; TRBD1 aligns across 7 bases. The CDR3 totals 14 residues. Germline-derived CDR1 and CDR2 are MDHEN and SYDVKM. With V trimmed by 4 bases and J by 2 bases, 5 bases remained unmatched. CDR3 DNA sequence: TGTGCCAGCAGTTCCGGACAGGCAGCCTACGAGCAGTACTTC. Translating gives CASSSGQAAYEQYF.

The chain uses TRBV7-9 and TRBJ1-2, with D possibly matching TRBD1 (5 bases). The germline CDR1 and CDR2 sequences are SEHNR and FQNEAQ (reference sequence). Trimming cost V 0 bases and J 7 bases, with 9 bases left between them. CDR3 length: 13 residues. CDR3 residues: CASSLAGGSGYTF. The CDR3 DNA reads as TGTGCCAGCAGCTTAGCGGGGGGAAGTGGCTACACCTTC.

V is TRBV6-7 and J is TRBJ2-3; 8 nucleotides agree with TRBD2. TRBV6-7 is an ORF, and what it does is uncertain. The CDR3 is 19 residues long. The V and J ends lost 4 bases and 0 bases, in that order; junction bases with no gene match: 15. CDR3 region: CASSSGGGPILHSTDTQYF. The DNA of the CDR3 is TGTGCCAGCAGTTCGGGGGGGGGCCCGATCCTACATAGCACAGATACGCAGTATTTT.

This clone has only one observation. The CDR3 reads CASSLQGGYEQYF. In DNA form, the CDR3 reads TGTGCCAGCAGCCTCCAGGGTGGATACGAGCAGTACTTC. The rearrangement uses TRBV4-2 and TRBJ2-7, with D possibly matching TRBD1 (5 bases). Germline V gene data show CDR1 as LGHNA and CDR2 as YNFKEQ. The V gene lost 4 bases and the J gene lost 4 bases, with 11 bases spanning the gap. The CDR3 runs 13 residues.

The chain joins TRBV18 to TRBJ2-3; D possibly corresponds to TRBD2 (5 bases). CDR1 is KGHSH, CDR2 LQKENI, per germline. The CDR3 is made up of 15 amino acids. Between the trimmed V and J ends, which lost 2 bases and 1 base, there was a span of 10 bases. The CDR3 is CASSPNLGGTDTQYF. The CDR3 nucleotides are TGTGCCAGCTCACCAAACCTCGGGGGCACAGATACGCAGTATTTT.

This sequence joins TRBV29-1 and TRBJ2-1, with D perhaps matching TRBD2 (6 bases). Trimming shortened V by 7 bases and J by 0 bases, and 13 bases separated the two germline ends. From germline, CDR1 is SQVTM and CDR2 ANQGSEA. The CDR3 consists of 14 residues. CDR3 residues: CSAPRDFSYNEQFF. The CDR3 bases are TGCAGCGCTCCCCGGGACTTCTCCTACAATGAGCAGTTCTTC.

The chain has TRBV4-2 and TRBJ1-1; the match to TRBD1 covers 7 bases. The V gene end was trimmed by 3 bases and the J gene end by 3 bases; junction bases not matched to a gene: 1. The germline V gene encodes CDR1 LGHNA and CDR2 YNFKEQ. The CDR3 contains 13 residues. The CDR3: CASSQTGHTEAFF. Here the CDR3 DNA reads TGTGCCAGCAGCCAGACAGGGCACACTGAAGCTTTCTTT.